The clone carrying this T cell receptor (beta chain) was picked up many times. Its antigen is not known. It was through 5'RACE template switching that TCR cDNA was made, with a universal primer site and UMIs added. TCRdb fed the 5' RACE reads into MiXCR, producing one record per CDR3 protein. The table shows a few hundred thousand distinct CDR3 sequences, with 6% to 8% occurring only once. The data stem from a study of T cells after yellow fever vaccination. Study results and caveats: Among primary-vaccination clones, most reappeared after the booster, at almost 98% for CD4 and around 90% for CD8. Across the CD4 and CD8 compartments, a small share of clonotypes was present in both.

The sequencing used CD4+ T cells sorted from PBMCs, collected on the day of the yellow fever booster vaccination. This clonotype was sampled from a man aged 25-45 years who received the YFV17D yellow fever vaccine.

As DNA, the CDR3 is TGTGCCAGCAGTAGATGGGGGGAGACCCAGTACTTC. Its translation: CASSRWGETQYF. The chain carries TRBV12-3 or TRBV12-4 and TRBJ2-5; D tentatively reads TRBD1 or TRBD2 (5 bases each). CDR3 size: 12 residues. V lost 5 bases and J 5 bases, leaving 9 bases between the germline ends.